This T cell receptor (beta chain) was sequenced for a study of T cell repertoires in cytomegalovirus infection. Study overall: Recently identified HLA-C-restricted and well-studied HLA-B-restricted CMV epitopes were used. Public TCR beta signatures indicated both CMV infection and matching HLA type. Study-level results: Carriage of CMV together with the relevant HLA was identifiable through cumulative public TCR beta family frequency. Clonotypes of TCR beta that were HLA-C-restricted and CMV-specific dominated the ex vivo response.

MiXCR, applied by TCRdb to the reads, yields one record per CDR3 protein. The table has around 100,000 distinct CDR3 sequences, about 40% seen once; the top ten hold about 74%. V was trimmed by 0 bases and J by 6 bases, leaving 14 bases between them. Germline CDR1 MGHRA, CDR2 YSYEKL. The CDR3 runs 15 residues. This clonotype occurred many times. Its antigen is unknown. The clonotype comes from a human donor in good health (CMV status not recorded). Some clones in this sample may be carry-over from other donors' samples. This sequence joins TRBV4-1 and TRBJ1-2; D is possibly TRBD1 (5 bases). Sequenced here: CD8+ T cells from cultured PBMCs, sampled from culture after CMV antigen stimulation. CDR3 region: CASSQDQGAPNGYTF. In nucleotides, the CDR3 is TGCGCCAGCAGCCAAGATCAGGGTGCCCCAAATGGCTACACCTTC.